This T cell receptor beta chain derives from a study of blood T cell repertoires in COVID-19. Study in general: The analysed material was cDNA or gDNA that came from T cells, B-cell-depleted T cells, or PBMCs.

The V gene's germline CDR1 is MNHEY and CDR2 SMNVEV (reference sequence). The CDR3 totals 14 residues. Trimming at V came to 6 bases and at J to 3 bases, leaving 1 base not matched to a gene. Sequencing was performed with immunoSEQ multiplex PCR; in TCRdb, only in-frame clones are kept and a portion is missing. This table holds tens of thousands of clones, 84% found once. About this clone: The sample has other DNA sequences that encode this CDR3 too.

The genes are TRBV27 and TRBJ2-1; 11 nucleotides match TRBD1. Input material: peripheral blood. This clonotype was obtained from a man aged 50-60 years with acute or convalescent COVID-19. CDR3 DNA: TGTGCCAGCAGGGACAGGGGGCTCTACAATGAGCAGTTCTTC. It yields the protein CASRDRGLYNEQFF.